This TCR beta chain is from a study of shared clonotypes between healthy human individuals. Trimming at V came to 0 bases and at J to 3 bases, leaving 9 bases not matched to a gene. Germline V gene data show CDR1 as MRHNA and CDR2 as SNTAGT. This CDR3 contains 18 residues. There are a few counts of this clone. Assay: immunoSEQ multiplex PCR; the TCRdb copy retains only in-frame clones and omits some. This sample has about 2,500,000 clones, with 90% to 95% found just once. Sequencing was carried out using naive CD4+ T cells sorted from blood. Subset given: CD45RA+ positively selected. This receptor was obtained from a man in his late teens or twenties in good health. This rearrangement joins TRBV6-4 to TRBJ1-5; 9 bases match TRBD1. The CDR3 DNA reads TGTGCCAGCAGTGACTCCGGGGGGGACAGGGCCTTCAATCAGCCCCAGCATTTT. Translating gives CASSDSGGDRAFNQPQHF.